This T cell receptor (beta chain) was obtained from a study of HIV-infected patients and healthy controls. Using its own MiXCR run on the 5' RACE reads, TCRdb lists one record per CDR3 protein. In the table there are around 20,000 distinct CDR3 sequences, roughly a fifth of which are singletons. This CDR3 region has 16 residues. Germline V gene data show CDR1 as SGHTA and CDR2 as FQGNSA. V was clipped by 0 bases and J by 9 bases; unmatched bases: 6. This clonotype was found a few times. The V and J genes are TRBV7-2 and TRBJ1-6; 9 bases fit TRBD1. The sequencing input was CD8+ T cells from blood. The TCR originated in a human donor in good health. The DNA of the CDR3 is TGTGCCAGCAGCTTAGCTCGACAGGGGGTTTTTTCACCCCTCCACTTT. Translation gives CASSLARQGVFSPLHF. The variable domain in full, with the rest retrieved from reference TRBV7-2 and TRBJ1-6, is GAGVSQSPSNKVTEKGKDVELRCDPISGHTALYWYRQSLGQGLEFLIYFQGNSAPDKSGLPSDRFSAERTGGSVSTLTIQRTQQEDSAVYLCASSLARQGVFSPLHFGNGTRLTVT.